These 16 T cell receptor beta chains were all obtained from the same sample, sequenced in a study of blood T cell repertoires in COVID-19. The method was immunoSEQ multiplex PCR; TCRdb's version includes in-frame clones alone and lacks a portion of them. The sample consists of approximately 120,000 clones, approximately 90% of them appearing once. Specimen: peripheral blood. The receptor source for this set is a man between 50 and 59 years old with COVID-19, enrolled during active disease.

This sequence joins TRBV18 and TRBJ1-3; 10 nucleotides align to TRBD1. CDR3 length equals 17 residues. The V gene's germline CDR1 is KGHSH and CDR2 LQKENI. The ends lost 4 bases at V and 2 bases at J; junction bases unmatched: 8. CDR3 amino acids: CASSLTGQGKTGNTIYF. The CDR3 DNA is TGTGCCAGCTCACTTACGGGACAGGGGAAGACTGGAAACACCATATATTTT.

The V gene is TRBV6-2 or TRBV6-3, the J gene TRBJ2-7; the D gene is possibly TRBD1 (6 bases). The germline V and J ends were trimmed by 1 base and 1 base, with 11 bases remaining between them. The CDR3 extends over 15 amino acids. From germline, CDR1 is MNHEY and CDR2 SVGEGT. CDR3 in DNA: TGTGCCAGCAGTTACTACGCAGGGGAGTCCTACGAGCAGTACTTC. This translates into CASSYYAGESYEQYF.

The V and J genes are TRBV5-1 and TRBJ2-5; TRBD2 matches at 8 bases. The V segment lost 1 base and the J segment 5 bases; nucleotides outside the gene matches: 10. CDR3 length equals 16 residues. Germline V gives CDR1 SGHRS, CDR2 YFSETQ. The CDR3, as DNA: TGCGCCAGCAGCTTGAGTCTGGCGGGAGGAGAGGAGACCCAGTACTTC. Protein sequence: CASSLSLAGGEETQYF.

Only one count was recorded for this clone. The V and J genes are TRBV9 and TRBJ2-1, with 12 positions matching TRBD2. CDR3 length equals 15 residues. J lost 8 bases, V lost 3 bases, and 6 bases had no gene match. CDR1 and CDR2 (germline): SGDLS, YYNGEE. Here the CDR3 reads CASSDQGLAGYEQFF. CDR3 in DNA: TGTGCCAGCAGCGACCAGGGACTAGCGGGTTATGAGCAGTTCTTC.

The chain joins TRBV6-5 to TRBJ1-1; 8 bases match TRBD1. V trimming: 2 bases; J trimming: 12 bases; junction bases outside the gene matches: 5. The germline gives CDR1 MNHEY, CDR2 SVGAGI. This CDR3 spans 12 amino acids. CDR3 loop: CASSYQGARPFF. The CDR3 region has the DNA TGTGCCAGCAGTTACCAGGGGGCGCGACCTTTCTTT.

This chain uses TRBV6-2 or TRBV6-3 with TRBJ2-3; 10 bases align to TRBD2. Germline V gene lookup returns CDR1 MNHEY and CDR2 SVGEGT. With 0 bases clipped from V and 3 bases from J, the junction kept 15 bases outside the gene matches. CDR3 length: 20 amino acids. The CDR3 DNA sequence: TGTGCCAGCAGTTACTCGACGTCTAGCGGGAGTGGAGGGGTAACAGATACGCAGTATTTT. Translated, it gives CASSYSTSSGSGGVTDTQYF.

Only one count was recorded for this clone. The chain joins TRBV7-3 to TRBJ2-2, with D unclear. Deletions cut 3 bases from V and 7 bases from J, with 6 bases between. The CDR3 extends over 12 amino acids. The germline V gene has CDR1 SGHTA and CDR2 FQGTGA. The CDR3 coding sequence is TGTGCCAGCAGCTTGGCCGACGGGGAGCTGTTTTTT. Its translation: CASSLADGELFF.

The chain recombines TRBV5-1 with TRBJ2-5, with 9 bases fitting TRBD2. This CDR3 spans 15 amino acids. The V segment lost 3 bases and the J segment 3 bases; nucleotides outside the gene matches: 6. From germline, CDR1 is SGHRS and CDR2 YFSETQ. CDR3 nucleotide sequence: TGCGCCAGCAGCTCCCCCGCGGGGGGGGAAGAGACCCAGTACTTC. Its translation: CASSSPAGGEETQYF.

The chain is built from TRBV3-1 (or the pseudogene TRBV3-2) and TRBJ2-1; 9 bases line up with TRBD2. The CDR3 contains 18 residues. CDR1 is LGHDT, CDR2 YNNKEL, per germline (reference sequence). Unmatched junction bases numbered 7, after V lost 1 base and J lost 0 bases. CDR3 sequence (DNA): TGTGCCAGCAGCCAAGGAGGGGGGCGGGAGGGCTCCTACAATGAGCAGTTCTTC. Amino acid sequence: CASSQGGGREGSYNEQFF.

The V gene is TRBV18, the J gene TRBJ2-1, with D perhaps TRBD2 (6 bases). Germline CDR1 reads KGHSH; CDR2 reads LQKENI. V lost 3 bases and J 5 bases, leaving 11 bases between the germline ends. The CDR3 is 14 amino acids. The CDR3 region is CASSPGLTHNEQFF. The CDR3 DNA is TGTGCCAGCTCACCGGGACTCACCCACAATGAGCAGTTCTTC. The complete variable domain, with remaining parts taken from reference TRBV18 and TRBJ2-1, reads NAGVMQNPRHLVRRRGQEARLRCSPMKGHSHVYWYRQLPEEGLKFMVYLQKENIIDESGMPKERFSAEFPKEGPSILRIQQVVRGDSAAYFCASSPGLTHNEQFFGPGTRLTVL.

Here the CDR3 reads CASSRRGDTQYF. The CDR3 bases are TGTGCCAGCAGTCGCAGGGGAGATACGCAGTATTTT. The chain recombines TRBV6-5 with TRBJ2-3; maybe TRBD1 (6 bases). Germline CDR1 MNHEY, CDR2 SVGAGI. Trimming pared 5 bases from V and 5 bases from J, leaving 8 bases between. The CDR3 spans 12 residues.

The V call is TRBV5-1, the J call TRBJ2-5, with 10 positions matching TRBD1. V gave up 5 bases and J gave up 5 bases; unmatched junction bases: 6. Looked up from germline, CDR1 is SGHRS and CDR2 is YFSETQ. CDR3 length equals 14 residues. CDR3 bases: TGCGCCAGCAGGGCCGGGACAGGGGTTGAGACCCAGTACTTC. It codes for CASRAGTGVETQYF.

The CDR3 reads CATSEPGQGHTQYF. The CDR3 DNA sequence: TGTGCCACCAGTGAGCCGGGACAGGGTCATACGCAGTATTTT. The V call is TRBV24-1, the J call TRBJ2-3; 9 nucleotides align to TRBD1. The V gene end was trimmed by 4 bases and the J gene end by 7 bases; junction bases not matched to a gene: 5. The germline V gene has CDR1 KGHDR and CDR2 SFDVKD. This CDR3 comprises 14 residues.

The rearrangement uses TRBV7-9 and TRBJ1-4, with D unresolved. CDR1 is SEHNR, CDR2 FQNEAQ, per germline (reference sequence). The V and J ends lost 4 bases and 7 bases respectively, with 4 bases between them. This CDR3 is 11 amino acids long. The CDR3 here is CASSSSEKLFF. The CDR3 nucleotides read TGTGCCAGCAGCTCGAGTGAAAAACTGTTTTTT.

V is TRBV19 and J is TRBJ2-7; 13 nucleotides align to TRBD2. Germline CDR1 is LNHDA and CDR2 is SQIVND (reference sequence). Trimming removed 5 bases from V and 5 bases from J; junction bases left unmatched: 6. The length of the CDR3 is 15 residues. The CDR3 nucleotides read TGTGCCAGTAGTCCACAGACTAGCGGGAGGCACGAGCAGTACTTC. Encoded protein: CASSPQTSGRHEQYF.

This chain links TRBV6-2 or TRBV6-3 with TRBJ1-5; 8 bases agree with TRBD1. This CDR3 is built from 16 residues. Losses at the gene ends were 6 bases for V and 5 bases for J; bases not matched to a gene: 12. Germline CDR1 MNHEY, CDR2 SVGEGT. CDR3 coding DNA: TGTGCCAGCAGCCCTCAACTGGACAGGGTTGATCAGCCCCAGCATTTT. Translated: CASSPQLDRVDQPQHF.